This T cell receptor beta chain was captured in a study of metastatic and nonmetastatic thyroid tumors. The overall study: Malignant and benign thyroid patients had repertoires compared in peripheral blood and tumor or nodule tissue.

Patients underwent thyroid surgery, and none had received any treatment before it. Only a few counts were recorded for this clone. The antigen is not known. Original data processing: Between-group CDR3 differences, defined by clinicopathological status, yielded a distant-metastasis classifier for papillary thyroid cancer. With MiXCR, TCRdb reprocessed the PCR reads. TCRdb's processing, not the study's, gives the V and J calls here. This sample has around 23,000 clones, with about 26% found just once. Study-wide findings and caveats: Significantly higher TCR beta diversity was reportedly seen in malignant thyroid tumors than benign nodules, in blood and tumor.

The CDR3 is 13 amino acids. The germline CDR1 and CDR2 sequences are MNHNS and SASEGT. Unmatched junction bases numbered 10, after V lost 9 bases and J lost 6 bases. This TCR derives from a male donor with papillary thyroid cancer or a benign thyroid nodule (not recorded which). Some clones in this sample may be carry-over from other donors' samples. The chain recombines TRBV6-1 with TRBJ2-7, with TRBD1 matching over 8 bases. Sequenced: blood. As DNA, the CDR3 is TGTGCCAGGTTAGATCGACAGGGGCTCGAGCAGTACTTC. This sequence encodes CARLDRQGLEQYF.